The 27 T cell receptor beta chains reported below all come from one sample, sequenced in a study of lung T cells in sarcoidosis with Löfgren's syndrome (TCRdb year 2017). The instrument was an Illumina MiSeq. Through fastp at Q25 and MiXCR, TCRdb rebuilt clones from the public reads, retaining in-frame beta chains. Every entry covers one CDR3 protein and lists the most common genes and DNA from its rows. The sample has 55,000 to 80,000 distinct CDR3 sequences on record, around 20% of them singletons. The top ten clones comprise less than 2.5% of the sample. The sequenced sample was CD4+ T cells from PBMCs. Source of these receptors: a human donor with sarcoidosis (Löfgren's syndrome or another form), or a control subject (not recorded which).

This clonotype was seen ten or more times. The CDR3 reads CASSQGRQGKNEQFF. The CDR3 region has the DNA TGCGCCAGCAGCCAAGGCAGACAGGGCAAAAATGAGCAGTTCTTC. The V and J genes are TRBV4-1 and TRBJ2-1, with 7 positions matching TRBD1. This CDR3 has 15 amino acids. Germline CDR1 MGHRA, CDR2 YSYEKL. With 1 base clipped from V and 7 bases from J, the junction kept 7 bases outside the gene matches.

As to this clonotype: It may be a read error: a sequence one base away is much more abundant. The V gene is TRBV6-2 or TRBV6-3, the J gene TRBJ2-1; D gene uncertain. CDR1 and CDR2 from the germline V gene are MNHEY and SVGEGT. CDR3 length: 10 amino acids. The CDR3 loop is CATRYNERFF. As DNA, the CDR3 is TGTGCCACCAGGTACAATGAGCGGTTCTTC.

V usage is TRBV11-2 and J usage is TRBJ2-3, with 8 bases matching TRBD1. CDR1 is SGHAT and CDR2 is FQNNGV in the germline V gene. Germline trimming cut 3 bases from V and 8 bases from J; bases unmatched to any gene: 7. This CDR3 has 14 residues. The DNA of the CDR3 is TGTGCCAGCAGCTTGGACAGGGTGCAAGGTACGCAGTATTTT. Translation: CASSLDRVQGTQYF.

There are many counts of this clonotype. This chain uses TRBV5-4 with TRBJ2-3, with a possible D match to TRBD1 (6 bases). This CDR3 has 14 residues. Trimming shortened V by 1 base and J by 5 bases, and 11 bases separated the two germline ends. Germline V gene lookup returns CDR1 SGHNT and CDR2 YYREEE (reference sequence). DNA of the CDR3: TGTGCCAGCAGCTTGTACCAGGGGAAAGATACGCAGTATTTT. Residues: CASSLYQGKDTQYF.

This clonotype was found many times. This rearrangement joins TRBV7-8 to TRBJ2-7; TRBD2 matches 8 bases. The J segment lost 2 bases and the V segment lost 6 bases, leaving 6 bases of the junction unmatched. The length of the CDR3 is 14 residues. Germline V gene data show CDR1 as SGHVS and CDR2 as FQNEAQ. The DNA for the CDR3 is TGTGCCAGCAGTCGCGGGGGGCGGACCTACGAGCAGTACGTC. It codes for CASSRGGRTYEQYV.

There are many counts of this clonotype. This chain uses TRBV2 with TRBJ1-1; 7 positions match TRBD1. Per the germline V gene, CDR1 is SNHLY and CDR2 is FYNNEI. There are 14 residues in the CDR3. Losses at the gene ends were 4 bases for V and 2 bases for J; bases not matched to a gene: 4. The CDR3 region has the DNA TGTGCCAGCAGTGCCGGGACAGTTAACACTGAAGCTTTCTTT. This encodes CASSAGTVNTEAFF.

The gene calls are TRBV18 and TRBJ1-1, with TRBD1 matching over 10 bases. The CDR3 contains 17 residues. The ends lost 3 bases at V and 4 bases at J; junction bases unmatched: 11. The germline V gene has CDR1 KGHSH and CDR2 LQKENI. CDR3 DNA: TGTGCCAGCTCACCGCCCGGGACAGGGGTCTTAGGCACTGAAGCTTTCTTT. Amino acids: CASSPPGTGVLGTEAFF.

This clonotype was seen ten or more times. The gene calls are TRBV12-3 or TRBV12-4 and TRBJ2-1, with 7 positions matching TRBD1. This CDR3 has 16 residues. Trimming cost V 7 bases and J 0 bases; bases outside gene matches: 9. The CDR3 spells CASTLPTGFSYNEQFF. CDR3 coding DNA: TGTGCCAGCACCCTACCGACAGGGTTCTCCTACAATGAGCAGTTCTTC.

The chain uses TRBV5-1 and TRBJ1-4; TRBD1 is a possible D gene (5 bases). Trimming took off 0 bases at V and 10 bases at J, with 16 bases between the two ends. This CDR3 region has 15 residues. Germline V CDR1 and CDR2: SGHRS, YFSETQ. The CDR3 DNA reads TGCGCCAGCAGCTTGGCTGGGACTAATGTTGTAAAACTGTTTTTT. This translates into CASSLAGTNVVKLFF. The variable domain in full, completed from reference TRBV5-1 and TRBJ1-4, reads KAGVTQTPRYLIKTRGQQVTLSCSPISGHRSVSWYQQTPGQGLQFLFEYFSETQRNKGNFPGRFSGRQFSNSRSEMNVSTLELGDSALYLCASSLAGTNVVKLFFGSGTQLSVL.

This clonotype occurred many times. CDR3 in amino acids: CASSYLGFDSPLHF. CDR3 DNA: TGTGCCAGCAGTTACTTGGGTTTCGATTCACCCCTCCACTTT. V and J are TRBV6-6 and TRBJ1-6; D is unclear. Trimming took 1 base from V and 8 from J, leaving 9 bases between them. Looked up from germline, CDR1 is MNHNY and CDR2 is SVGAGI (reference sequence). The CDR3 extends over 14 amino acids.

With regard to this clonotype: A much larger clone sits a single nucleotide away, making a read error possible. The CDR3 spells CSARDIGAGGSYGYTF. For the CDR3, the DNA is TGCAGTGCTAGAGATATAGGGGCAGGGGGATCTTATGGCTACACCTTC. The chain joins TRBV20-1 to TRBJ1-2; 7 bases fit TRBD1. The CDR3 is 16 residues long. CDR1 DFQATT and CDR2 SNEGSKA come from the germline V gene (reference sequence). Unmatched junction bases numbered 12, after V lost 0 bases and J lost 5 bases.

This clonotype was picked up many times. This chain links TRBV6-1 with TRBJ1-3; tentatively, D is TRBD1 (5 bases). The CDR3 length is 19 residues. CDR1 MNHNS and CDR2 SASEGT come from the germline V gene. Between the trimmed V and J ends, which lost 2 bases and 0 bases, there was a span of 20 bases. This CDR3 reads CASSERDVPYSISGNTIYF. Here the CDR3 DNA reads TGTGCCAGCAGTGAAAGGGACGTGCCGTACTCGATCTCTGGAAACACCATATATTTT.

CDR3 bases: TGTGCCAGCAGTTTTACGTCGGGCTACGAGCAGCACGTC. The encoded protein is CASSFTSGYEQHV. This chain links TRBV12-3 or TRBV12-4 with TRBJ2-7, with D uncertain. There are 13 residues in the CDR3.

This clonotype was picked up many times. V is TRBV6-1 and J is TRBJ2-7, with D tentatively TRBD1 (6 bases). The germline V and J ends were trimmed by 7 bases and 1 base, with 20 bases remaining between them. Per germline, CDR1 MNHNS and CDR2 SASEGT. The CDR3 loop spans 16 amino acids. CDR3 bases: TGTGCCAGCACCTCCGGTGGAACAGGGTATTCCTACGAGCAGTACTTC. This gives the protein CASTSGGTGYSYEQYF.

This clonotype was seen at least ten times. In DNA form, the CDR3 reads TGCAGTGCTACCCTGCCGACTAACACTGAAGCTTTCTTT. This encodes CSATLPTNTEAFF. The chain has TRBV20-1 and TRBJ1-1; D ambiguous. This CDR3 spans 13 amino acids. Trimming took 4 bases from V and 2 from J, leaving 11 bases between them. Germline assignment: CDR1 DFQATT and CDR2 SNEGSKA (reference sequence).

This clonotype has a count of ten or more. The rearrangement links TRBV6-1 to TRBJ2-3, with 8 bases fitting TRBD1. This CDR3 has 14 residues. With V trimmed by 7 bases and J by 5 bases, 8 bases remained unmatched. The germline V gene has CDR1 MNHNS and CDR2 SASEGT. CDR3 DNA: TGTGCCAGCATCGGGCAGGGGGCTGGAGATACGCAGTATTTT. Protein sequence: CASIGQGAGDTQYF.

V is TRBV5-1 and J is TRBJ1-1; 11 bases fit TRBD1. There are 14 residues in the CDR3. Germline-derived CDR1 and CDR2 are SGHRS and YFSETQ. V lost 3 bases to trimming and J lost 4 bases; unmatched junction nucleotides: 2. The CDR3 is CASSWGTGGTEAFF. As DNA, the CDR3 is TGCGCCAGCAGCTGGGGGACAGGGGGCACTGAAGCTTTCTTT.

The CDR3 region has the DNA TGCGCCAGCAGCCACTTGACAGGAGCATACAATGAGCAGTTCTTC. It yields the protein CASSHLTGAYNEQFF. The chain carries TRBV4-1 and TRBJ2-1; TRBD1 might be the D (6 bases). The CDR3 totals 15 residues. CDR1 and CDR2 (germline): MGHRA, YSYEKL. The V gene lost 3 bases and the J gene lost 4 bases, with 13 bases spanning the gap.

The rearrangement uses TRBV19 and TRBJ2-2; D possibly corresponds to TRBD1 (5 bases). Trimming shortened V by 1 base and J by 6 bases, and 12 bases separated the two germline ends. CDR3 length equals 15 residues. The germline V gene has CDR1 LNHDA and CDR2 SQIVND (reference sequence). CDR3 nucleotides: TGTGCCAGTAGTATAGTTTCAGGGTCCCCCGGGGAGCTGTTTTTT. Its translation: CASSIVSGSPGELFF.

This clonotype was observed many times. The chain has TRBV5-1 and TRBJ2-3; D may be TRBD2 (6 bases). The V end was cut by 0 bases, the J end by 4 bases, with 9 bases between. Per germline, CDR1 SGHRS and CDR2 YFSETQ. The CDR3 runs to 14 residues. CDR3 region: CASSLGGGPDTQYF. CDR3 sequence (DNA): TGCGCCAGCAGCTTGGGCGGAGGGCCAGATACGCAGTATTTT.

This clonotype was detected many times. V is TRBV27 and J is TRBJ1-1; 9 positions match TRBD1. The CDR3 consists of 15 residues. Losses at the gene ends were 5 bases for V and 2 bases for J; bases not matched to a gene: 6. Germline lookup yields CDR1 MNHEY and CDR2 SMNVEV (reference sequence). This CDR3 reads CASSIRTGANTEAFF. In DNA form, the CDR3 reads TGTGCCAGCAGTATCCGGACAGGGGCAAACACTGAAGCTTTCTTT.

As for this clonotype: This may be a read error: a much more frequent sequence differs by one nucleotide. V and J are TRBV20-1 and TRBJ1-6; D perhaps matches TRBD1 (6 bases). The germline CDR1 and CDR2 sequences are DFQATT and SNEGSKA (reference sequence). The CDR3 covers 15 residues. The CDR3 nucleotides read TGCAGTACTAGACCACAGGGTACGCGCAATTCACCCCTCCACTTT. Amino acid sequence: CSTRPQGTRNSPLHF.

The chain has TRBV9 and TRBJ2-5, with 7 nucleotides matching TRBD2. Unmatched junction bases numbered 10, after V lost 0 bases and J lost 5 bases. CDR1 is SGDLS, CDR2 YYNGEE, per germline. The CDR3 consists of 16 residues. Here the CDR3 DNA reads TGTGCCAGCAGCGTAGGGGAGGGGCAGTTTGGGGAGACCCAGTACTTC. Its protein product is CASSVGEGQFGETQYF.

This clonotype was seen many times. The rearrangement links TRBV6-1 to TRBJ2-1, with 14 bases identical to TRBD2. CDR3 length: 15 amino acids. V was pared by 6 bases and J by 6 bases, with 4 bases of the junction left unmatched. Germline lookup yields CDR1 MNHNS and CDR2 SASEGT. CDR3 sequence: CASRAGLAGGNEQFF. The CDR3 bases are TGTGCCAGCAGGGCTGGACTAGCGGGAGGCAATGAGCAGTTCTTC.

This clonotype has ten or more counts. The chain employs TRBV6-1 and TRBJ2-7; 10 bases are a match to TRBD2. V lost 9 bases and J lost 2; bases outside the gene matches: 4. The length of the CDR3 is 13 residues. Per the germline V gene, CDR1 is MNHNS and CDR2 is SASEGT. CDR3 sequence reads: CASGTSATYEQYF. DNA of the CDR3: TGTGCCAGTGGGACTAGCGCGACCTACGAGCAGTACTTC.

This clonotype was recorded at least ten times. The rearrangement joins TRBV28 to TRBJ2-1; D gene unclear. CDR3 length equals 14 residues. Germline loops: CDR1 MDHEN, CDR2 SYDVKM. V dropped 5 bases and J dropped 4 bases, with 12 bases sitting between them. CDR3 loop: CASSTSASYNEQFF. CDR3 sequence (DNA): TGTGCCAGCAGTACATCAGCCTCTTACAATGAGCAGTTCTTC.

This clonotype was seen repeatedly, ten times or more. Written as DNA, the CDR3 is TGTGCCAGCAGTGAGGGCAGGGCAGGTGGAGCTTTCTTT. It is translated as CASSEGRAGGAFF. The gene calls are TRBV2 and TRBJ1-1, with D possibly being TRBD1 (5 bases). The CDR3 is 13 amino acids. V lost 3 bases to trimming and J lost 10 bases, with 15 bases between them. Germline lookup yields CDR1 SNHLY and CDR2 FYNNEI. Combining the CDR3 with reference TRBV2 and TRBJ1-1 gives the whole variable domain EPEVTQTPSHQVTQMGQEVILRCVPISNHLYFYWYRQILGQKVEFLVSFYNNEISEKSEIFDDQFSVERPDGSNFTLKIRSTKLEDSAMYFCASSEGRAGGAFFGQGTRLTVV.